This TCR beta chain is drawn from a study of shared clonotypes between healthy human individuals. Overall study: The study used three CD4 naive, three CD4 memory, two CD8 naive and one CD8 memory plate per donor. Overall study results and limits: Large sequencing depth failed to make sorted-subset sequencing complete, rarefaction showed. Several donors showed sharing of around 5% of naive CD4 clonotypes.

In the case of this clone: Its antigen is still unknown.

Each subset's genomic DNA was split evenly across several immunoSEQ plates. Assay: immunoSEQ multiplex PCR; the TCRdb copy retains only in-frame clones and omits some. The repertoire includes approximately 2,000,000 clones, around 95% of them detected once, and more than 1.5% sits in the top ten. CD45RO-negative CD8 cells positively selected for CCR7 made up the naive population, which excluded terminally differentiated effector memory CD45RA+ cells. The trim removed 5 bases at V and 8 bases at J, leaving 8 bases unmatched. The CDR3 is 13 residues long. Germline CDR1 is SGHAT and CDR2 is FQNNGV. Sequences were obtained from naive CD8+ T cells from PBMCs. The chain employs TRBV11-2 and TRBJ1-2; 7 bases align to TRBD1. This TCR came from a man aged 18 to 30 in good health. Some clones in this sample may be carry-over from other donors' samples. CDR3 sequence reads: CASSPGTVWGYTF. In DNA, the CDR3 is TGTGCCAGCAGCCCGGGGACAGTCTGGGGCTACACCTTC.